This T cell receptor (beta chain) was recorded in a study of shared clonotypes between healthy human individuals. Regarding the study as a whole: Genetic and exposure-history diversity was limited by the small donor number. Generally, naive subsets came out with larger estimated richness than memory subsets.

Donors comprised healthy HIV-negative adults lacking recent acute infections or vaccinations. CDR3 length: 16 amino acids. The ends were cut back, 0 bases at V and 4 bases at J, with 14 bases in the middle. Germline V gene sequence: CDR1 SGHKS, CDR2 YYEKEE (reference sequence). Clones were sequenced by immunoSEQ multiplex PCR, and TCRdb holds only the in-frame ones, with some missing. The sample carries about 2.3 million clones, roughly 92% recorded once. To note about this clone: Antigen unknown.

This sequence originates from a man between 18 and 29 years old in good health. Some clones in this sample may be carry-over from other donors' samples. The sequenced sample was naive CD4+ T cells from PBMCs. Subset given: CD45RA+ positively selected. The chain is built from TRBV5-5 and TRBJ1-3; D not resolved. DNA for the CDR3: TGTGCCAGCAGCTTGGGAGGAGGGCTTCCGGGAAACACCATATATTTT. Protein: CASSLGGGLPGNTIYF. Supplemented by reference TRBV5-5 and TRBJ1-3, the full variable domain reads DAGVTQSPTHLIKTRGQQVTLRCSPISGHKSVSWYQQVLGQGPQFIFQYYEKEERGRGNFPDRFSARQFPNYSSELNVNALLLGDSALYLCASSLGGGLPGNTIYFGEGSWLTVV.